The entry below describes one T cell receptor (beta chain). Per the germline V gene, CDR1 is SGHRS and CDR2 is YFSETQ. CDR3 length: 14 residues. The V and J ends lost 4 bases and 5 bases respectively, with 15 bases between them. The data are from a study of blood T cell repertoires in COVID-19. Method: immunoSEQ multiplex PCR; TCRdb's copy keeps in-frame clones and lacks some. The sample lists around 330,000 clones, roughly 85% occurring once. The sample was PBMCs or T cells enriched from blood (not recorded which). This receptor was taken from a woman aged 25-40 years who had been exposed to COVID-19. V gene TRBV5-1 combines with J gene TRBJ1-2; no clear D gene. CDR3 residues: CASSLNSGGYGYTF. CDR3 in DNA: TGCGCCAGCAGCCTGAACTCGGGCGGGTATGGCTACACCTTC.